A single T cell receptor (beta chain) is shown here with its context. This record belongs to a study of cytomegalovirus exposure and HLA in healthy donors. TCRdb keeps only in-frame clones here, not all; method: immunoSEQ multiplex PCR. The table records some 98,000 clones, roughly 90% of them present only once. With V trimmed by 2 bases and J by 0 bases, 8 bases remained unmatched. The CDR3 loop spans 19 amino acids. Germline CDR1 reads SGHAT; CDR2 reads FQNNGV. This receptor was obtained from a man aged 18 to 35 in good health and CMV-seropositive. The sample comprised PBMCs. The chain recombines TRBV11-2 with TRBJ2-4; 12 nucleotides align to TRBD2. Written as DNA, the CDR3 is TGTGCCAGCAGCTTAACCCGACTAGCGGGGGATACAGCCAAAAACATTCAGTACTTC. Translating gives CASSLTRLAGDTAKNIQYF.